The clone carrying this T cell receptor beta chain was counted a few times. What it binds is unknown. MiXCR, applied by TCRdb to the reads, yields one record per CDR3 protein. This sample has a few hundred thousand distinct CDR3 sequences, with more than 8% found just once. This entry belongs to a study of T cell repertoires in cytomegalovirus infection. The overall study: Public TCR beta signatures indicated both CMV infection and matching HLA type. The study, taken as a whole, reports: HLA-C-restricted CMV-specific TCR beta clonotypes prevailed in the ex vivo response. Individuals carrying CMV plus the relevant HLA were identified by cumulative frequency of public TCR beta families.

The source of this sequence is a human donor in good health (CMV status not recorded). Some clones in this sample may be carry-over from other donors' samples. Input material: PBMCs.

The DNA of the CDR3 is TGCGCCAGCAGCCCCGGGGAAGGCACAGATACGCAGTATTTT. Translation: CASSPGEGTDTQYF. V and J are TRBV4-3 and TRBJ2-3, with D possibly matching TRBD2 (5 bases). Germline V gene sequence: CDR1 LGHNA, CDR2 YSLEER. CDR3 size: 14 residues. Trimming left V 4 bases short and J 1 base short, with 9 bases between.